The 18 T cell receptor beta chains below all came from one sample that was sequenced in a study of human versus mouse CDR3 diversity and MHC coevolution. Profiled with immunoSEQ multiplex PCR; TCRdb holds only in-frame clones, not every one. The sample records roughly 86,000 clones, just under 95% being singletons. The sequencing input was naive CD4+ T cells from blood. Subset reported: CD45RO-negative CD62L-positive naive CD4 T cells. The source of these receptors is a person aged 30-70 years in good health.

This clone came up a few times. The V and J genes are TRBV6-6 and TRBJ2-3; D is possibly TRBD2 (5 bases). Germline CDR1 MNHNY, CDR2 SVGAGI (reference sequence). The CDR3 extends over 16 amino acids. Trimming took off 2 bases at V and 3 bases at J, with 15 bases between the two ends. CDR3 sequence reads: CASSYGQRAETDTQYF. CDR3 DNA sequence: TGTGCCAGCAGTTACGGGCAGAGGGCTGAGACAGATACGCAGTATTTT.

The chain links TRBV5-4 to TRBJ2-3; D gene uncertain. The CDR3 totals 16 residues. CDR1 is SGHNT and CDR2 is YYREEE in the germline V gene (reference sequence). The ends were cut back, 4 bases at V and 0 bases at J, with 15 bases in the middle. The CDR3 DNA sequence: TGTGCCAGCAGCCCCGGCAGGCCTACCAGCACAGATACGCAGTATTTT. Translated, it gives CASSPGRPTSTDTQYF. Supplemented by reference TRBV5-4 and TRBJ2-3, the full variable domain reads ETGVTQSPTHLIKTRGQQVTLRCSSQSGHNTVSWYQQALGQGPQFIFQYYREEENGRGNFPPRFSGLQFPNYSSELNVNALELDDSALYLCASSPGRPTSTDTQYFGPGTRLTVL.

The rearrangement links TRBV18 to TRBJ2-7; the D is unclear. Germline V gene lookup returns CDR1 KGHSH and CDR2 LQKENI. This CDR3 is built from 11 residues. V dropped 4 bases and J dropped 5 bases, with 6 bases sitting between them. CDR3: CASSRLDEQYF. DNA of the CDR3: TGTGCCAGCTCACGCCTAGACGAGCAGTACTTC.

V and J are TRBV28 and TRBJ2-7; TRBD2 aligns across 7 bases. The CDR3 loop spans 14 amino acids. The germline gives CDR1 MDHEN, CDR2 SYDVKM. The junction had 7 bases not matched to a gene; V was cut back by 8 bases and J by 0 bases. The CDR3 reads CASEPAGSSYEQYF. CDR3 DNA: TGTGCCAGCGAACCAGCGGGAAGCTCCTACGAGCAGTACTTC.

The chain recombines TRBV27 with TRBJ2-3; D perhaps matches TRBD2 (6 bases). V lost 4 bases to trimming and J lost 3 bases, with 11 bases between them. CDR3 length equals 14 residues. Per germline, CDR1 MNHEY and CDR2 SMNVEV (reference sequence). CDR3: CASSSLLATDTQYF. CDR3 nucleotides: TGTGCCAGCAGTTCACTACTAGCTACAGATACGCAGTATTTT.

The CDR3 loop is CASSWSYRGNNQPQHF. The CDR3 DNA reads as TGTGCCAGCAGCTGGAGTTATCGAGGAAACAATCAGCCCCAGCATTTT. The gene calls are TRBV5-6 and TRBJ1-5; D is undetermined. Per the germline V gene, CDR1 is SGHDT and CDR2 is YYEEEE. V shed 3 bases and J shed 3 bases, with 16 bases lying between them. This CDR3 has 16 residues. The full variable domain, rest sourced from reference TRBV5-6 and TRBJ1-5, is DAGVTQSPTHLIKTRGQQVTLRCSPKSGHDTVSWYQQALGQGPQFIFQYYEEEERQRGNFPDRFSGHQFPNYSSELNVNALLLGDSALYLCASSWSYRGNNQPQHFGDGTRLSIL.

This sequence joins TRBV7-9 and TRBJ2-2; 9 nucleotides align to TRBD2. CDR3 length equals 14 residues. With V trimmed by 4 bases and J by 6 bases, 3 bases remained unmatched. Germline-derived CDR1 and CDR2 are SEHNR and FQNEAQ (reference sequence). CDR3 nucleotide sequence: TGTGCCAGCAGCTCTAGGACTAGCGCCGGGGAGCTGTTTTTT. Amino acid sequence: CASSSRTSAGELFF. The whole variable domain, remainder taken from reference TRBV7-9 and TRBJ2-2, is DTGVSQNPRHKITKRGQNVTFRCDPISEHNRLYWYRQTLGQGPEFLTYFQNEAQLEKSRLLSDRFSAERPKGSFSTLEIQRTEQGDSAMYLCASSSRTSAGELFFGEGSRLTVL.

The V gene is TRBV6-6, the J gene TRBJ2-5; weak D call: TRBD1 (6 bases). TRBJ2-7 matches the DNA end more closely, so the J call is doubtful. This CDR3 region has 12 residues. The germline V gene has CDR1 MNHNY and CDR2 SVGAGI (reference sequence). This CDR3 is CASRVTGTEQYF. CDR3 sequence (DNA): TGTGCCAGCAGAGTCACAGGGACCGAGCAGTACTTC.

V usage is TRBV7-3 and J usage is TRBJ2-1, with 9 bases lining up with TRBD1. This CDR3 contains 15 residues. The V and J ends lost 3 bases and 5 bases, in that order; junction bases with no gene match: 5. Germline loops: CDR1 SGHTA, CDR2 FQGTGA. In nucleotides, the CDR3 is TGTGCCAGCAGCTTGACAGGGGGGGTTAACAATGAGCAGTTCTTC. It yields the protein CASSLTGGVNNEQFF.

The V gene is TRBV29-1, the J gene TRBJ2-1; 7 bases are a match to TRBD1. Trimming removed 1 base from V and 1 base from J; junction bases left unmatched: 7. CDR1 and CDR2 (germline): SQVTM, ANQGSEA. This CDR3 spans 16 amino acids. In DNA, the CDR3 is TGCAGCGTTGAAGGCTCCGGGACAGCTTCCTACAATGAGCAGTTCTTC. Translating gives CSVEGSGTASYNEQFF.

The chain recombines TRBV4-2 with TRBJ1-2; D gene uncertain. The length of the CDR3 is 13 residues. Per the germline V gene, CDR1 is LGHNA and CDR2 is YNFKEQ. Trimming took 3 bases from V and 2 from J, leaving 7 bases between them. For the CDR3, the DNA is TGTGCCAGCAGCCAGCTTAGCAACTATGGCTACACCTTC. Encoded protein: CASSQLSNYGYTF.

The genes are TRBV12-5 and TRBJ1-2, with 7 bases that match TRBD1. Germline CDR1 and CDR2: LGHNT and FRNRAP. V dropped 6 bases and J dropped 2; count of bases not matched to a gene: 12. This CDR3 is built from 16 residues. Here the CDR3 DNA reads TGTGCTAGTGGCCGAACCGGGACAGCTATAAACTATGGCTACACCTTC. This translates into CASGRTGTAINYGYTF.

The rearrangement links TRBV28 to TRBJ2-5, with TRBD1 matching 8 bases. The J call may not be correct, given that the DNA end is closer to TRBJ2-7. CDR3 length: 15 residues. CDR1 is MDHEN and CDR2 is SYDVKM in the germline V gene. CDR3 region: CASSIPGGPEYEQYF. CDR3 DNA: TGTGCCAGCAGTATCCCAGGGGGCCCTGAATACGAGCAGTACTTC.

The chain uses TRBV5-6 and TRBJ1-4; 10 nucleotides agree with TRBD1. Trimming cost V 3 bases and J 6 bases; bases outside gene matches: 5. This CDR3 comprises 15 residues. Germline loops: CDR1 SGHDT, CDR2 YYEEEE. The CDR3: CASSYSGTGDEKLFF. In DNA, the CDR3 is TGTGCCAGCAGCTACTCCGGGACAGGGGATGAAAAACTGTTTTTT.

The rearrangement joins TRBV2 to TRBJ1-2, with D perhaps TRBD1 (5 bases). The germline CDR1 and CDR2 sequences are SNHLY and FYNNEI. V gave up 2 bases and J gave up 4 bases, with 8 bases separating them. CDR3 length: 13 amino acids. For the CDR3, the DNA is TGTGCCAGCAGTGAAACAGGAGTCTATGGCTACACCTTC. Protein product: CASSETGVYGYTF.

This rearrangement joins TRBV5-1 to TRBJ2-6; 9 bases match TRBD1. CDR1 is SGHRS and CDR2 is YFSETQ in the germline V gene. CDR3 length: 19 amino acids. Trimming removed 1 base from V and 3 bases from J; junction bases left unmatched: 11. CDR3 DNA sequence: TGCGCCAGCAGCTTGCTCCGGGACAGGGTTTCCTTTGGGGCCAACGTCCTGACTTTC. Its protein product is CASSLLRDRVSFGANVLTF.

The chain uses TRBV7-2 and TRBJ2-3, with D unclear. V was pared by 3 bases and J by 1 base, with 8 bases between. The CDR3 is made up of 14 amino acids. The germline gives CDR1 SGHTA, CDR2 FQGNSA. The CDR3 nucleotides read TGTGCCAGCAGCTTCGCCCGAGGCACAGATACGCAGTATTTT. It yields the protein CASSFARGTDTQYF.

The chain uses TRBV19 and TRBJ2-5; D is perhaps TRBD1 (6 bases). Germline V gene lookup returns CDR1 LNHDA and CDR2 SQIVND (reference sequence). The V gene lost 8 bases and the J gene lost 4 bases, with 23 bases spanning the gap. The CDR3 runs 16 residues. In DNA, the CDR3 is TGTGCCAGTGGGGCCCTCCCACAGGGCCAATCAGAGACCCAGTACTTC. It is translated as CASGALPQGQSETQYF.